This TCR beta chain stems from a study of graft-versus-host responses after intestinal transplantation. Concerning this clone itself: Its antigen remains unidentified. One junction end does not reproduce the germline sequence, and a read error may be involved.

Profiling relied on immunoSEQ multiplex PCR, and the TCRdb table lists in-frame clones only, not all of them. The profile shows fewer than 90,000 clones, about 94% of them singletons. The specimen was unstimulated CD4+ T cells sorted from spleen or lymph node cells, collected before transplant. The receptor comes from a human donor who was the organ donor for an intestinal transplant.

The CDR3 nucleotides are TGTGCCAGCAGCCTAGCGGGGCTCCTGGGGAACACCATATATTTT. Translation: CASSLAGLLGNTIYF. The rearrangement joins TRBV7-8 to TRBJ1-3, with D perhaps matching TRBD1 (5 bases). The CDR3 is made up of 15 amino acids. The V gene's germline CDR1 is SGHVS and CDR2 FQNEAQ.